This T cell receptor (beta chain) stems from a study of beta chain features in type 1 diabetes (dated by TCRdb to 2017 to 2018). Regarding the study in general: No differences in mean age, gender distribution, total cell number or subset yield were found between patients and healthy donors. A total of some 100,000,000 sorted cells were examined across all samples, and a strong correlation was observed between cell number per subset and RNA yield. In the study, recently diagnosed type 1 diabetes patients and matched healthy donors were compared on the TCRB repertoires of their sorted circulating CD4+ T cell subsets. Regulatory and stem cell-like memory subsets were isolated from only 8 patients and about 8 healthy donors, whereas naive and central memory subsets came from all 30 or so donors. Points the paper makes about the study in general: Fewer insertions and more nucleotide deletions at VDJ recombination sites were observed in patients with type 1 diabetes, implying thymic rearrangement abnormalities. In all four CD4+ subsets, TCRB CDR3 length was moderately but significantly shorter in type 1 diabetes patients. Because cDNA was sequenced instead of genomic DNA, highly expressing activated cells could be over-represented, though the groups showed no difference in activation or CD3 levels. The naive, central memory and regulatory TCRB repertoires appeared to resemble one another more closely among patients than among healthy donors. PCR may preferentially amplify shorter templates, but because patient and control samples were amplified and corrected together, any resulting skew would affect both groups equally. HLA sub-analyses involved small numbers of individuals, so any influence of HLA type on TCRB rearrangement remained unresolved.

As to this clone: Its target antigen remains unknown. No quality values exist for individual bases; no much larger clone is one base distant.

Including the terminal cysteine and phenylalanine, the CDR3 comprises 16 residues. CDR3 DNA is the only sequence kept; it has 48 bases, read in frame from the first base. For CDR1 and CDR2, the germline V gene lists SGHRS and YFSETQ. The V and J ends are trimmed by 0 bases and 5 bases, leaving 18 bases between them. The entire amount of isolated RNA was reverse transcribed using the High Capacity cDNA Reverse Transcription Kit, so the sequenced TCRB transcripts were expressed ones. Naive, central memory and regulatory T cell samples underwent deep immunoSEQ sequencing, averaging about 3.57 million total reads per sample. After sorted cells were lysed in RLT buffer, RNA was extracted with DNase-treated RNeasy Micro or Mini kits, with the choice depending on cell number. Each cell subset was processed on its own to prevent cross-contamination, while patient and healthy donor samples were processed together. The immunoSEQ multiplex PCR was used to amplify TCRB sequences from cDNA, yielding 87-bp fragments that span the CDR3 region. Amplicons were sequenced on the Illumina HiSeq platform. Under the source paper's analysis protocol: PCR bias was computationally corrected using synthetic template baselines, reads within Hamming distance 2 were collapsed, and singletons that could not be merged were discarded. By aligning reads against IMGT, V, D and J genes, CDR3 length, and insertions or deletions at six rearrangement sites were assigned. Clonotype counts were normalized to sorted cell number within each subset before computing true diversity and Gini coefficients with the tcR R package. The overlap coefficient, calculated on TCRB nucleotide sequences, was used to quantify repertoire sharing. As a proxy for the pre-selection repertoire, out-of-frame TCRB sequences from naive cells were analyzed. TCRdb took over this immuneACCESS table, retaining in-frame rearrangements with V and J assigned. Such tables are incomplete; in checked studies, under half of the missing clones stem from an unresolved V gene, and the remainder is unexplained. V, J and clone size are those of that table, while D and trimming were read from the DNA. The sample includes about 700,000 clones, with around an eighth observed a single time. Together, the top ten hold around 0.022% of the sample.

From each donor, a single peripheral blood sample of around 120 mL on average was drawn into heparinised tubes. A BD FACSAria II was used to sort naive, central memory, regulatory and stem cell-like memory CD4+ T cells with a panel that included CD45RO, CCR7, CD25, CD127, CD95 and CD27. All sorted populations exceeded 98% purity. PBMCs were isolated immediately by Lymphoprep density gradient centrifugation and stained directly without culture. To minimize batch effects, samples were stained and sorted in pairs, one healthy donor with one patient per experiment. The sequenced material came from naive CD4+ T cells from blood. Interpreted using the paper, the cell subset or site label stands for: true naive CD4+ T cells. This sequence originates from a man younger than 30 with type 1 diabetes. The chain couples TRBV5-1 to TRBJ2-7; a weak D assignment points to TRBD1 (5 bases agree). The sequence in DNA is TGCGCCAGCAGCTTGGCCCCGGACAATTTGCGAAACGAGCAGTACTTC. Its protein product is CASSLAPDNLRNEQYF.